What follows are 26 T cell receptor beta chains derived from one specimen sequenced in a study of regulatory T cells in long-lasting Graves disease. HTBI primers from iRepertoire and Arm-PCR of CDR3 regions yielded the TCR beta libraries. Each CDR3 protein is one row after TCRdb ran MiXCR on the multiplex PCR reads. The sample yields over 500,000 distinct CDR3 sequences, more than 15% seen once. Indicated time point: newly diagnosed GD, antithyroid drugs for less than 3 months. The TCR library used RNA extracted from PBMCs. These data were likewise used in another study, on T cells in Graves' hyperthyroidism and ophthalmopathy.

Sequenced here: peripheral blood mononuclear cells (PBMCs), sampled at new diagnosis, from a patient treated with antithyroid drugs. The receptors here all came from a young man with Graves disease.

The V call is TRBV3-1, the J call TRBJ1-2; D gene unclear. Trimming took 2 bases from V and 3 from J, leaving 13 bases between them. The CDR3 spans 15 residues. Germline CDR1 is LGHDT and CDR2 is YNNKEL (reference sequence). The CDR3 DNA reads TGTGCCAGCAGCCAAAGTGCCCCCCCGGACTATGGCTACACCTTC. Residues: CASSQSAPPDYGYTF.

This clonotype was recorded many times. J is TRBJ2-7 and V is TRBV12-3 or TRBV12-4, with 10 bases lining up with TRBD2. This CDR3 is built from 16 residues. The V gene end was trimmed by 6 bases and the J gene end by 0 bases; junction bases not matched to a gene: 8. DNA of the CDR3: TGTGCCAGCAGCGAGGGACTAGCGCTTAGCTCCTACGAGCAGTACTTC. Its protein is CASSEGLALSSYEQYF.

The CDR3 sequence: CASSQREVIGEQFF. CDR3 in DNA: TGTGCCAGCTCTCAGCGGGAGGTTATAGGTGAGCAGTTCTTC. This chain uses TRBV6-1 with TRBJ2-1; 9 bases are shared with TRBD2. V shed 8 bases and J 9 bases; nucleotides not matched to a gene: 11. The CDR3 is 14 residues long. Germline CDR1 and CDR2: MNHNS and SASEGT.

Ten or more counts support this clonotype. The rearrangement joins TRBV2 to TRBJ2-1; D might be TRBD1 or TRBD2, each matching 5 bases. V lost 8 bases to trimming and J lost 0 bases, with 14 bases between them. This CDR3 spans 15 amino acids. Looked up from germline, CDR1 is SNHLY and CDR2 is FYNNEI. CDR3 amino acids: CASQRGAASYNEQFF. The CDR3, as DNA: TGTGCCAGCCAACGAGGGGCGGCCTCCTACAATGAGCAGTTCTTC.

The rearrangement links TRBV14 to TRBJ2-2; possibly TRBD1 for D (7 bases). Trimming removed 0 bases at V and 5 bases at J, with 16 bases between. Germline CDR1 is SGHDN and CDR2 is FVKESK. This CDR3 has 17 amino acids. In nucleotides, the CDR3 is TGTGCCAGCAGCCAAGATGGACTGCCAGGGGGGACCGGGGAGCTGTTTTTT. It yields the protein CASSQDGLPGGTGELFF.

The chain uses TRBV20-1 and TRBJ2-1, with D possibly TRBD1 on 5 matching bases. The germline gives CDR1 DFQATT, CDR2 SNEGSKA (reference sequence). The CDR3 runs to 15 residues. The V gene lost 6 bases and the J gene lost 7 bases, with 22 bases spanning the gap. The CDR3 nucleotides read TGCAGTGCCCCTCACCGAAGGGGCGCGTGGAATGAGCAGTTCTTC. Its protein product is CSAPHRRGAWNEQFF.

The rearrangement links TRBV4-1 to TRBJ2-2, with TRBD2 matching 8 bases. The V segment lost 0 bases and the J segment 7 bases; nucleotides outside the gene matches: 10. The CDR3 totals 17 residues. The germline CDR1 and CDR2 sequences are MGHRA and YSYEKL. The CDR3 nucleotides read TGCGCCAGCAGCCAAGAACCAGCGGGGGCTCTAGGCGGGGAGCTGTTTTTT. This codes for CASSQEPAGALGGELFF.

This clonotype was recorded a few times. V gene TRBV20-1 combines with J gene TRBJ2-5; 8 nucleotides line up with TRBD2. Germline assignment: CDR1 DFQATT and CDR2 SNEGSKA (reference sequence). The CDR3 loop spans 16 amino acids. Trimming cost V 0 bases and J 3 bases; bases outside gene matches: 9. CDR3 sequence reads: CSARDTGGGDEETQYF. DNA of the CDR3: TGCAGTGCTAGAGACACCGGGGGGGGGGATGAAGAGACCCAGTACTTC.

The J gene is TRBJ2-7, the V gene TRBV20-1, with D tentatively TRBD1 or TRBD2 (6 bases each). V was shortened by 0 bases and J by 2 bases, with 14 bases between the two germline ends. The CDR3 loop spans 15 amino acids. Per germline, CDR1 DFQATT and CDR2 SNEGSKA (reference sequence). The CDR3 coding sequence is TGCAGTGCTAGAGATGGGGGGCGGTCCCCCTACGAGCAGTACTTC. Translated: CSARDGGRSPYEQYF.

The sample holds a few counts of this clonotype. This sequence may be a read error, since a much larger clone differs from it by one base. This chain joins TRBV28 and TRBJ2-1, with 11 bases fitting TRBD2. Germline V CDR1 and CDR2: MDHEN, SYDVKM. This CDR3 is 15 amino acids long. CDR3 region: CACSPITSGSSEQFF. As DNA, the CDR3 is TGTGCCTGCAGTCCAATTACTAGCGGGAGCTCTGAGCAGTTCTTC. Looking up the rest from reference TRBV28 and TRBJ2-1 gives the full variable domain: DVKVTQSSRYLVKRTGEKVFLECVQDMDHENMFWYRQDPGLGLRLIYFSYDVKMKEKGDIPEGYSVSREKKERFSLILESASTNQTSMYLCACSPITSGSSEQFFGPGTRLTVL.

This clonotype was observed many times. The V and J genes are TRBV28 and TRBJ1-1, with D uncertain. Per the germline V gene, CDR1 is MDHEN and CDR2 is SYDVKM. Deletions cut 2 bases from V and 4 bases from J, with 8 bases between. This CDR3 has 13 residues. The CDR3 sequence: CASSLPLFTEAFF. CDR3 coding DNA: TGTGCCAGCAGTTTACCCCTATTCACTGAAGCTTTCTTT.

The J gene is TRBJ2-1, the V gene TRBV10-1, with D perhaps matching TRBD2 (5 bases). Trimming left V 9 bases short and J 7 bases short, with 13 bases between. This CDR3 is 12 amino acids long. Germline CDR1 is WNHNN and CDR2 is SYGVQD (reference sequence). This CDR3 is CASSDTRNEQFF. The DNA of the CDR3 is TGCGCCAGTTCCGATACTAGGAATGAGCAGTTCTTC.

This clonotype has only a few counts. The chain has TRBV29-1 and TRBJ2-3; D is undetermined. The CDR3 length is 12 residues. The germline CDR1 and CDR2 sequences are SQVTM and ANQGSEA. V gave up 7 bases and J gave up 0 bases, with 8 bases separating them. CDR3 nucleotide sequence: TGCAGCGCGGACCCCAGCACAGATACGCAGTATTTT. This encodes CSADPSTDTQYF.

In the case of this clonotype: Its ends do not fully match the called genes, so a read error is possible. The CDR3 sequence: CASSLRESYNEQLF. The CDR3 nucleotides read TGTGCCAGCAGCCTCCGGGAGTCCTACAATGAGCAGCTCTTC. The chain couples TRBV12-3 or TRBV12-4 to TRBJ2-1; a possible D gene is TRBD2 (6 bases). The CDR3 is made up of 14 amino acids.

This clonotype turned up a few times. This sequence joins TRBV3-1 and TRBJ2-7; a weak D match, TRBD2 (5 bases). V was cut by 6 bases and J by 7 bases, with 16 bases left in between. CDR3 length equals 13 residues. The germline CDR1 and CDR2 sequences are LGHDT and YNNKEL (reference sequence). CDR3 region: CASRRARSGEQYF. CDR3 DNA sequence: TGTGCCAGCAGGCGAGCCAGATCGGGAGAGCAGTACTTC.

The chain carries TRBV28 and TRBJ1-1; D gene unclear. This CDR3 has 17 residues. CDR1 is MDHEN and CDR2 is SYDVKM in the germline V gene. Deletions cut 3 bases from V and 3 bases from J, with 20 bases between. The CDR3 spells CASSFSYGVSQDTEAFF. For the CDR3, the DNA is TGTGCCAGCAGTTTCAGTTATGGGGTGTCCCAAGACACTGAAGCTTTCTTT.

This clonotype showed up just once. This chain uses TRBV28 with TRBJ2-2; the match to TRBD2 covers 9 bases. CDR3 size: 14 residues. Germline V CDR1 and CDR2: MDHEN, SYDVKM. J lost 6 bases, V lost 7 bases, and 6 bases had no gene match. As DNA, the CDR3 is TGTGCCAGCATCCCTAGCGGGACCGCCGGGGAGCTGTTTTTT. Translation: CASIPSGTAGELFF.

V usage is TRBV11-3 and J usage is TRBJ1-1; 10 nucleotides match TRBD1. The length of the CDR3 is 13 residues. Trimming at V came to 3 bases and at J to 8 bases, leaving 3 bases not matched to a gene. Per the germline V gene, CDR1 is SGHNT and CDR2 is YENEEA. In DNA form, the CDR3 reads TGTGCCAGCAGCTTGGGACAGGGGTCCGAAGCTTTCTTT. Translation gives CASSLGQGSEAFF.

The chain combines TRBV7-3 with TRBJ2-2; possibly TRBD2 for D (9 bases). There are 17 residues in the CDR3. Germline CDR1 reads SGHTA; CDR2 reads FQGTGA. Deletions cut 1 base from V and 7 bases from J, with 19 bases between. The CDR3, as DNA: TGTGCCAGCAGCTTAATTCCCTCTAGCGGGACAGGCGGGGAGCTGTTTTTT. Its protein is CASSLIPSSGTGGELFF.

This clonotype was observed a few times. The chain links TRBV6-1 to TRBJ2-7, with 13 bases identical to TRBD2. The CDR3 has 14 residues. Germline CDR1 and CDR2: MNHNS and SASEGT. V lost 8 bases, J lost 2 bases, and 3 bases stayed unmatched. CDR3 in DNA: TGTGCCAGCGCTGGACTAGCGGGAGCCTACGAGCAGTACTTC. This sequence encodes CASAGLAGAYEQYF.

The sample holds many counts of this clonotype. The chain has TRBV3-1 and TRBJ2-6; the D is unclear. This CDR3 is built from 14 residues. V was pared by 4 bases and J by 0 bases, with 4 bases between. CDR1 and CDR2 (germline): LGHDT, YNNKEL (reference sequence). In DNA, the CDR3 is TGTGCCAGCAGCCCCACCTCTGGGGCCAACGTCCTGACTTTC. Its protein product is CASSPTSGANVLTF.

This chain connects TRBV29-1 to TRBJ1-2; D remains unclear. The V end lost 3 bases, the J end lost 2 bases, and 7 bases lay between the germline ends. The CDR3 totals 12 residues. CDR1 is SQVTM and CDR2 is ANQGSEA in the germline V gene. CDR3 amino acids: CSVDPDNYGYTF. CDR3 in DNA: TGCAGCGTTGACCCCGACAACTATGGCTACACCTTC. Together with reference TRBV29-1 and TRBJ1-2, the CDR3 gives the full variable domain: SAVISQKPSRDICQRGTSLTIQCQVDSQVTMMFWYRQQPGQSLTLIATANQGSEATYESGFVIDKFPISRPNLTFSTLTVSNMSPEDSSIYLCSVDPDNYGYTFGSGTRLTVV.

In its sample, this clonotype was seen many times. V and J are TRBV12-3 or TRBV12-4 and TRBJ1-3; D uncertain. The CDR3 spans 11 residues. V lost 6 bases and J lost 7, with 7 bases in between. The CDR3 nucleotides are TGTGCCAGCAGCTCATTCAACACCATATATTTT. This codes for CASSSFNTIYF.

As concerns this clonotype: One base away lies a much larger clone, so this may be a sequencing read error. J is TRBJ1-2 and V is TRBV30; weak D call: TRBD1 (6 bases). Trimming shortened V by 4 bases and J by 12 bases, and 18 bases separated the two germline ends. The CDR3 length is 12 residues. The germline V gene has CDR1 GTSNPN and CDR2 SVGIG (reference sequence). CDR3 sequence reads: CAWMEGVKGHTF. The CDR3 DNA reads as TGTGCCTGGATGGAGGGGGTTAAGGGCCACACCTTC.

The chain combines TRBV30 with TRBJ1-5; maybe TRBD1 (5 bases). The germline V gene has CDR1 GTSNPN and CDR2 SVGIG (reference sequence). With 2 bases removed from V and 0 bases from J, the gap between germline ends came to 11 bases. The CDR3 is 15 residues long. The CDR3 spells CAWSIPRVSNQPQHF. CDR3 bases: TGTGCCTGGAGTATCCCCAGGGTTAGCAATCAGCCCCAGCATTTT.

The V call is TRBV30, the J call TRBJ2-1; D is uncertain. Trimming removed 3 bases at V and 9 bases at J, with 12 bases between. This CDR3 has 12 residues. CDR1 is GTSNPN, CDR2 SVGIG, per germline (reference sequence). This chain's CDR3 is CAWRKLYGEQFF. In DNA form, the CDR3 reads TGTGCCTGGAGGAAACTGTACGGTGAGCAGTTCTTC.